This T cell receptor beta chain was observed in a study of cytomegalovirus exposure and HLA in healthy donors. The overall study: The 550 to 800 first-cohort repertoires and the roughly 120 validation repertoires shared the same platform, a later analysis reported.

The protocol was immunoSEQ multiplex PCR, while the TCRdb copy is restricted to in-frame clones and leaves out a portion. The table lists roughly 250,000 clones, 80% to 90% of them singletons. As for this clone: The antigen is unknown.

Study outcomes and limitations: In vitro checks showed that a few CMV-associated chains really do target CMV antigens. The listing of some 170 TCR beta chains classed them as cytomegalovirus-associated. Many donors shared some public TCRs, even though most TCR sequences were rare.

The CDR3 is made up of 15 amino acids. V dropped 3 bases and J dropped 7; count of bases not matched to a gene: 6. CDR1 KGHSH and CDR2 LQKENI come from the germline V gene. The sequence was collected from a man aged 18 to 30 in good health and CMV-seronegative. Sequenced: PBMCs. The chain carries TRBV18 and TRBJ2-1, with 10 bases identical to TRBD2. The CDR3 is CASSPRSGGGNEQFF. In DNA, the CDR3 is TGTGCCAGCTCACCTAGGAGCGGGGGGGGAAATGAGCAGTTCTTC.